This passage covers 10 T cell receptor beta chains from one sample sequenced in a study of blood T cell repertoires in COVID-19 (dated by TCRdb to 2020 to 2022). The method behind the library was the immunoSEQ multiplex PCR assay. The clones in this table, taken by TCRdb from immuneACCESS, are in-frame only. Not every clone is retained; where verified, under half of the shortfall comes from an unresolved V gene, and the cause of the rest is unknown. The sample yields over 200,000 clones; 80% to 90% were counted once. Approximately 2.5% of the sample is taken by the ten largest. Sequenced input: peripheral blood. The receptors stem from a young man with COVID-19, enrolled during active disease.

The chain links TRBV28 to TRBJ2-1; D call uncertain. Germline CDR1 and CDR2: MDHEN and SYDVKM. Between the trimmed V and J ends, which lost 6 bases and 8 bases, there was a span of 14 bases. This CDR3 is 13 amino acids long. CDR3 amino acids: CASRRVIPDEQFF. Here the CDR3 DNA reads TGTGCCAGCAGACGGGTGATCCCCGATGAGCAGTTCTTC.

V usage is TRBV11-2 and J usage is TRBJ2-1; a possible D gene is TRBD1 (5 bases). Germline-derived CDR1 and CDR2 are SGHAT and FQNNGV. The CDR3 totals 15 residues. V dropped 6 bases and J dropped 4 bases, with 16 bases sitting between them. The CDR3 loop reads CASRAPGNQYNEQFF. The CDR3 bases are TGTGCCAGCAGGGCCCCAGGGAATCAGTACAATGAGCAGTTCTTC.

This CDR3 reads CASSLMTSGNYGYTF. As DNA, the CDR3 is TGTGCCAGCAGCCTTATGACCTCAGGGAACTATGGCTACACCTTC. The V call is TRBV11-2, the J call TRBJ1-2; possible D gene TRBD1, 5 bases. The CDR3 is 15 amino acids. Germline CDR1 SGHAT, CDR2 FQNNGV. The V end lost 5 bases, the J end lost 2 bases, and 15 bases lay between the germline ends.

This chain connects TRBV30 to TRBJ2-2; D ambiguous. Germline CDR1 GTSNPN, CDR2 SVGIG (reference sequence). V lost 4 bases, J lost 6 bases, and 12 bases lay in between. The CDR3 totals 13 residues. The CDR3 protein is CAWNLLPAGELFF. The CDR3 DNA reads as TGTGCCTGGAACCTCTTACCGGCCGGGGAGCTGTTTTTT.

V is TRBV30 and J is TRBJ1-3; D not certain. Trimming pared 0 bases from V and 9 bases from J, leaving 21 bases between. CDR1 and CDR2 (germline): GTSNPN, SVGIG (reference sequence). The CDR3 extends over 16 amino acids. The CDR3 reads CAWSVLGFSPSGTIYF. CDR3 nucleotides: TGTGCCTGGAGTGTACTGGGGTTTTCCCCGAGCGGCACCATATATTTT.

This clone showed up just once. The CDR3 sequence is CASPRDRTLRSGNTIYF. The CDR3 DNA reads TGTGCCAGCCCCCGTGACAGGACCTTAAGGTCTGGAAACACCATATATTTT. The chain combines TRBV27 with TRBJ1-3, with D possibly being TRBD1 (6 bases). V was pared by 8 bases and J by 1 base, with 21 bases between. Germline V gene lookup returns CDR1 MNHEY and CDR2 SMNVEV (reference sequence). CDR3 length: 17 amino acids.

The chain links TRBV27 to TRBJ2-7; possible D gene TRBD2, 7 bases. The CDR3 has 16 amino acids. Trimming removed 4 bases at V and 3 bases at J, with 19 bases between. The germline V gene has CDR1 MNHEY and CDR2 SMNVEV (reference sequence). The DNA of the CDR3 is TGTGCCAGCAGTTCAGTGGGAGGGCAGGGGCGCTACGAGCAGTACTTC. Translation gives CASSSVGGQGRYEQYF.

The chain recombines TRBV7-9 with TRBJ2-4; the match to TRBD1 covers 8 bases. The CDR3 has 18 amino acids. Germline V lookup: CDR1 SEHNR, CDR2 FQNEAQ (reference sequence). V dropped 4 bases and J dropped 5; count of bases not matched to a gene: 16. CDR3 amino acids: CASSSSIGGLTGENIQYF. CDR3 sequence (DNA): TGTGCCAGCAGCTCCAGCATCGGGGGTTTGACAGGGGAAAACATTCAGTACTTC.

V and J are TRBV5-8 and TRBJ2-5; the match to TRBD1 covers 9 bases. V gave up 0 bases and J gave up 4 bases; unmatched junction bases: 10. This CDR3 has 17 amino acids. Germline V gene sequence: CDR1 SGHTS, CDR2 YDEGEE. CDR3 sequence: CASSLVPGTGMGETQYF. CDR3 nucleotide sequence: TGTGCCAGCAGCTTGGTCCCTGGGACAGGGATGGGAGAGACCCAGTACTTC.

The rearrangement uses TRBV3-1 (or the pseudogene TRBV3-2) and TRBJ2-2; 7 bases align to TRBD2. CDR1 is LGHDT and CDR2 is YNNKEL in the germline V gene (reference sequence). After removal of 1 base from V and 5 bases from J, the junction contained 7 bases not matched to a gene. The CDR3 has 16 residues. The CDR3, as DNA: TGTGCCAGCAGCCAAGCGGGGGGATTTGGTACCGGGGAGCTGTTTTTT. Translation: CASSQAGGFGTGELFF.